A single T cell receptor (beta chain) is shown here with its context. This specimen belongs to a study of shared clonotypes between healthy human individuals. Profiling relied on immunoSEQ multiplex PCR, and the TCRdb table lists in-frame clones only, not all of them. The sample has about 990,000 clones; 70% to 80% are singletons. Trimming removed 5 bases from V and 1 base from J, with 16 bases in between. Germline lookup yields CDR1 SEHNR and CDR2 FQNEAQ (reference sequence). The CDR3 contains 16 residues. Sequencing used memory CD4+ T cells from PBMCs. The subset here: CD45RA-negative fraction. The genes are TRBV7-9 and TRBJ2-3; D perhaps matches TRBD2 (6 bases). The clonotype comes from a man aged 18 to 30 in good health. Some clones in this sample may be carry-over from other donors' samples. In nucleotides, the CDR3 is TGTGCCAGCAGCCCAGCGGGCAGGCGGGGCACAGATACGCAGTATTTT. It yields the protein CASSPAGRRGTDTQYF.